What follows describes a single T cell receptor (beta chain). What it binds is not known. Method: immunoSEQ multiplex PCR; TCRdb's copy keeps in-frame clones and lacks some. The sample lists tens of thousands of clones; 75% to 90% were seen once. The data are from a study of OX40 agonist ivuxolimab in advanced cancers. On the study more broadly: Ivuxolimab, which patients received intravenously every 2 weeks, was dosed at 0.01 to 10 mg/kg.

Findings and caveats of the study: More expanded clones were found, on average, in CD8+ than in CD4+ T cells.

This clonotype was obtained from an adult with an advanced solid tumor such as melanoma, head and neck, liver or kidney cancer. Sequences were derived from CD4+ or CD8+ T cells sorted from blood, sampled in a trial of the OX40 agonist ivuxolimab.

The CDR3 is CASSYGGLDQPQHF. The CDR3 nucleotides read TGTGCCAGCAGTTATGGGGGGCTGGACCAGCCCCAGCATTTT. This chain uses TRBV6-6 with TRBJ1-5, with D possibly TRBD1 on 6 matching bases. Trimming stripped 3 bases from V and 7 bases from J, with 13 bases between. Germline values: CDR1 MNHNY, CDR2 SVGAGI (reference sequence). The CDR3 is 14 residues long.